These 12 T cell receptor beta chains were sequenced from one sample in a study of metastatic and nonmetastatic thyroid tumors. TCRdb reassembled clones from the PCR reads with MiXCR. In the table there are tens of thousands of clones, around 17% of which are singletons. Every patient was untreated before thyroid surgery. Material for sequencing was blood. The source is a female donor with papillary thyroid cancer or a benign thyroid nodule (not recorded which). Some clones in this sample may be carry-over from other donors' samples.

The gene calls are TRBV11-3 and TRBJ1-1; D is ambiguous. Germline V gene lookup returns CDR1 SGHNT and CDR2 YENEEA. V gave up 5 bases and J gave up 8 bases, with 21 bases separating them. The CDR3 contains 15 residues. CDR3 nucleotide sequence: TGTGCCAGCAGCCGCCCGGGCGGGCAGACCCTCGAAGCTTTCTTT. Protein sequence: CASSRPGGQTLEAFF.

This clone was picked up one time. This likely comes from a read error, as the CDR3 has no conserved phenylalanine or tryptophan at its end. This chain links TRBV11-2 with TRBJ2-5, with 10 bases identical to TRBD1. Germline CDR1 SGHAT, CDR2 FQNNGV. The CDR3 loop spans 17 amino acids. With V trimmed by 6 bases and J by 4 bases, 14 bases remained unmatched. The CDR3 loop is CASSAAPGQGKGETQYL. The CDR3 nucleotides are TGTGCCAGCAGTGCCGCCCCGGGACAGGGGAAAGGAGAGACCCAGTACCTC.

On this clone: A read error may be the cause here, since a much bigger clone is one base away. The sample holds other DNA sequences that translate to the same CDR3. The V call is TRBV27, the J call TRBJ1-1; D gene ambiguous. The CDR3 spans 14 residues. The germline gives CDR1 MNHEY, CDR2 SMNVEV (reference sequence). The chain's CDR3 is CASSGAQQNTEAFF. The DNA for the CDR3 is TGTGCCAGCAGTGGTGCCCAACAGAACACTGAAGCTTTCTTC.

This clone was seen more than once but under ten times. A single base separates this from a much larger clone, so it may be a read error. V and J are TRBV27 and TRBJ1-4, with 8 nucleotides matching TRBD1. The V gene end was trimmed by 5 bases and the J gene end by 11 bases; junction bases not matched to a gene: 10. Germline loops: CDR1 MNHEY, CDR2 SMNVEV (reference sequence). The CDR3 is 14 residues long. CDR3 nucleotide sequence: TGTGCCAGCAGTCCATGGGACAGGCATTGTAAACTGTTTTTT. Its translation: CASSPWDRHCKLFF.

This clone has ten or more counts. The chain links TRBV5-4 to TRBJ2-7; D not certain. This CDR3 spans 14 amino acids. The V end lost 3 bases, the J end lost 0 bases, and 10 bases lay between the germline ends. In germline, CDR1 is SGHNT, CDR2 YYREEE (reference sequence). CDR3 region: CASSSHESSYEQYF. DNA for the CDR3: TGTGCCAGCAGCTCTCATGAGAGCTCCTACGAGCAGTACTTC.

The chain carries TRBV15 and TRBJ2-7; D remains ambiguous. Germline lookup yields CDR1 LNHNV and CDR2 YYDKDF (reference sequence). The CDR3 has 13 residues. The V and J ends lost 3 bases and 2 bases respectively, with 8 bases between them. The CDR3 nucleotides are TGTGCCACCAGCAGGACCCTCACCTACGAGCAGTACTTC. It specifies CATSRTLTYEQYF.

Written as DNA, the CDR3 is TGTGCCAGTAGTATGGTGGGGTATGGCAATCAGCCCCAGCATTTT. Residues: CASSMVGYGNQPQHF. The chain employs TRBV19 and TRBJ1-5; unclear D gene. The V gene's germline CDR1 is LNHDA and CDR2 SQIVND (reference sequence). The CDR3 consists of 15 residues. V shed 3 bases and J shed 2 bases, with 11 bases lying between them.

This clone occurred many times. V gene TRBV7-9 combines with J gene TRBJ2-7, with 9 bases aligning to TRBD2. The J segment lost 4 bases and the V segment lost 5 bases, leaving 9 bases of the junction unmatched. The CDR3 spans 15 residues. Germline CDR1 reads SEHNR; CDR2 reads FQNEAQ (reference sequence). CDR3: CASSPFSGSEYEQYF. The DNA of the CDR3 is TGTGCCAGCAGCCCCTTTAGCGGGAGTGAGTACGAGCAGTACTTC.

This clone was seen ten or more times. The rearrangement links TRBV30 to TRBJ1-2; 7 nucleotides line up with TRBD1. Unmatched junction bases numbered 9, after V lost 3 bases and J lost 8 bases. The CDR3 runs 13 residues. CDR1 is GTSNPN and CDR2 is SVGIG in the germline V gene (reference sequence). This CDR3 is CAWRSPGGSGYTF. CDR3 bases: TGTGCCTGGAGGTCTCCAGGGGGAAGCGGCTACACCTTC.

This clone was observed many times. This chain connects TRBV7-3 to TRBJ2-1, with D perhaps matching TRBD2 (5 bases). Germline values: CDR1 SGHTA, CDR2 FQGTGA. The CDR3 has 15 amino acids. Trimming left V 5 bases short and J 4 bases short, with 15 bases between. The CDR3 DNA reads as TGTGCCAGCAGCCCGGGAAGAACGGGGTACAATGAGCAGTTCTTC. Protein: CASSPGRTGYNEQFF. The whole variable domain, remainder taken from reference TRBV7-3 and TRBJ2-1, is GAGVSQTPSNKVTEKGKYVELRCDPISGHTALYWYRQSLGQGPEFLIYFQGTGAADDSGLPNDRFFAVRPEGSVSTLKIQRTERGDSAVYLCASSPGRTGYNEQFFGPGTRLTVL.

This clone has at least ten counts. V and J are TRBV20-1 and TRBJ2-7, with a tentative D call TRBD2 (6 bases). The V end was cut by 0 bases, the J end by 1 base, with 19 bases between. The germline CDR1 and CDR2 sequences are DFQATT and SNEGSKA (reference sequence). The CDR3 runs 17 residues. Here the CDR3 DNA reads TGCAGTGCTAGAGATGGGGGAACGGGAGCTTTTTCCTACGAGCAGTACTTC. This gives the protein CSARDGGTGAFSYEQYF.

This clone was seen many times. V and J are TRBV5-8 and TRBJ1-1, with D uncertain. Germline V lookup: CDR1 SGHTS, CDR2 YDEGEE. The CDR3 runs to 13 residues. The V end lost 0 bases, the J end lost 3 bases, and 6 bases lay between the germline ends. CDR3 loop: CASSLGIYTEAFF. The CDR3 bases are TGTGCCAGCAGCTTGGGTATTTACACTGAAGCTTTCTTT.